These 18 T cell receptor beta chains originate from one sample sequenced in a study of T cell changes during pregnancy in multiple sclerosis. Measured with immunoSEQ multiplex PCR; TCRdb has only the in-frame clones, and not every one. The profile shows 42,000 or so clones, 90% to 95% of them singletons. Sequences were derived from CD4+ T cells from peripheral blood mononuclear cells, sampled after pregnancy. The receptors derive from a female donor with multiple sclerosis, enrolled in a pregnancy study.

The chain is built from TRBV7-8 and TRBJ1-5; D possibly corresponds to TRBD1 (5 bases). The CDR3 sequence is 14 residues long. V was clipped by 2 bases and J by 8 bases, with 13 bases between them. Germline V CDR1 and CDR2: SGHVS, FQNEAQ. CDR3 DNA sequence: TGTGCCAGCAGCTTAATTCAGGGTAGGGAGCCCCAGCATTTT. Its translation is CASSLIQGREPQHF.

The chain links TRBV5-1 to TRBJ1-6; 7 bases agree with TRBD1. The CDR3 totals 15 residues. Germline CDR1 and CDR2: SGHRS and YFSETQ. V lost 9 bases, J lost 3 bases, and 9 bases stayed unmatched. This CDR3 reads CATSEQGDYNSPLHF. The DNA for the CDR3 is TGCGCCACCAGTGAGCAGGGGGACTATAATTCACCCCTCCACTTT.

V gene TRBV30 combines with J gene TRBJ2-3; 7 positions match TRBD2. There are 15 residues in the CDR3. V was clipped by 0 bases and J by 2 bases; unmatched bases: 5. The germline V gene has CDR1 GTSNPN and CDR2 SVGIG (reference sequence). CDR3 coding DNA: TGTGCCTGGAGTGTACGGGGGGATTCCACAGATACGCAGTATTTT. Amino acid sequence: CAWSVRGDSTDTQYF.

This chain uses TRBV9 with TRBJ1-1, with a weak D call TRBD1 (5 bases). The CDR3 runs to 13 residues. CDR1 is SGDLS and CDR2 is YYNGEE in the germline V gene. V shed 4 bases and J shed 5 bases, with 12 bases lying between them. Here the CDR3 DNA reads TGTGCCAGCAGCCAGGGTCCGGATACTGAAGCTTTCTTT. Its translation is CASSQGPDTEAFF.

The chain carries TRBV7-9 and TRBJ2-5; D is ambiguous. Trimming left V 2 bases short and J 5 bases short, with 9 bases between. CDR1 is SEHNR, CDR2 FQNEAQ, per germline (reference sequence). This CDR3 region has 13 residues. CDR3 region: CASSLSQLETQYF. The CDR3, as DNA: TGTGCCAGCAGCTTAAGTCAACTGGAGACCCAGTACTTC.

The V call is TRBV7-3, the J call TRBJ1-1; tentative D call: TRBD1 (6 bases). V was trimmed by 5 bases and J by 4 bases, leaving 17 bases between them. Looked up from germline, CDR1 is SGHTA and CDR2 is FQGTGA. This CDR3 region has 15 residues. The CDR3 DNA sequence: TGTGCCAGCAGCCCGAGGGGGGGGAGGATCACTGAAGCTTTCTTT. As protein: CASSPRGGRITEAFF.

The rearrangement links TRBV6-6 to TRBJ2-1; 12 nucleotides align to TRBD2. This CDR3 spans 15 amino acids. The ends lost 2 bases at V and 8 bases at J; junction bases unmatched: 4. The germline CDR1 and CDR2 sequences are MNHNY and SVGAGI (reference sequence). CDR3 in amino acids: CASSYPSGGAHEQFF. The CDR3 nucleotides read TGTGCCAGCAGTTACCCTAGCGGGGGGGCCCATGAGCAGTTCTTC.

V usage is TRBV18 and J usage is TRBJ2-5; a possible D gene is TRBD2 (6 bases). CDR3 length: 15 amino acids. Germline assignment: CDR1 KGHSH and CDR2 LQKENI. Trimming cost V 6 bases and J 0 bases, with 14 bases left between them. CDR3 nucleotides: TGTGCCAGCTCGCCGAGGGACTGGAACCAAGAGACCCAGTACTTC. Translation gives CASSPRDWNQETQYF.

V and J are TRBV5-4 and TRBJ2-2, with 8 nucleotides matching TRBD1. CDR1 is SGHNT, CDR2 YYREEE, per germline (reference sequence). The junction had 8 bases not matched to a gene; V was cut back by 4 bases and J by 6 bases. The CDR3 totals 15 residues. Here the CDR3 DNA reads TGTGCCAGCAGCACTCCGGGACAGGCGGCCGGGGAGCTGTTTTTT. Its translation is CASSTPGQAAGELFF.

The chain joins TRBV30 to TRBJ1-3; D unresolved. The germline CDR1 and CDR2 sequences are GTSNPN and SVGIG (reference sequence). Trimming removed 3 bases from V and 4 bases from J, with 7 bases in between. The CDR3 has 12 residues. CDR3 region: CAWRSSGNTIYF. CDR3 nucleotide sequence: TGTGCCTGGAGATCGAGCGGAAACACCATATATTTT.

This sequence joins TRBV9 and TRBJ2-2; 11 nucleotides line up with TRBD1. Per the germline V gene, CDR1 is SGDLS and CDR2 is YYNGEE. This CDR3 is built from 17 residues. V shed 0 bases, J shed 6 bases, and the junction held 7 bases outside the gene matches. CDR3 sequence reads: CASSVGGTGGIAGELFF. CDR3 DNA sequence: TGTGCCAGCAGCGTAGGTGGGACAGGGGGGATTGCCGGGGAGCTGTTTTTT.

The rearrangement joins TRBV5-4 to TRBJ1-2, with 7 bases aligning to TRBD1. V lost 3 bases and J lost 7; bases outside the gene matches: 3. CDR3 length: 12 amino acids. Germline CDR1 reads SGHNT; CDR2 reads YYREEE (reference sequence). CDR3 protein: CASSSTGAGYTF. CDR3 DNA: TGTGCCAGCAGCTCTACAGGGGCTGGCTACACCTTC.

The CDR3 region is CASQWGANSPLHF. CDR3 bases: TGTGCCTCCCAATGGGGCGCGAATTCACCCCTCCACTTT. The chain employs TRBV2 and TRBJ1-6; tentatively, D is TRBD1 (5 bases). V was pared by 11 bases and J by 7 bases, with 15 bases between. This CDR3 has 13 amino acids. Germline CDR1 and CDR2: SNHLY and FYNNEI.

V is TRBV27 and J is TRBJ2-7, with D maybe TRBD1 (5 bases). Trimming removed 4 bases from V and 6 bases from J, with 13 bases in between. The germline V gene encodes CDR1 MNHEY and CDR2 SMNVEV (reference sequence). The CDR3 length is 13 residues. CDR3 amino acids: CASSSQVSGEQYF. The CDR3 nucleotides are TGTGCCAGCAGTTCACAGGTATCGGGCGAGCAGTACTTC.

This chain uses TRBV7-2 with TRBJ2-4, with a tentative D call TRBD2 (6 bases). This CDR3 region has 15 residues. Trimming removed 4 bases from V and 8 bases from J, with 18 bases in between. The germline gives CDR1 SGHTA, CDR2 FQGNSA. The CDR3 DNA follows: TGTGCCAGCAGCTCCCCACCTGGGACTGGAGACATTCAGTACTTC. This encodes CASSSPPGTGDIQYF.

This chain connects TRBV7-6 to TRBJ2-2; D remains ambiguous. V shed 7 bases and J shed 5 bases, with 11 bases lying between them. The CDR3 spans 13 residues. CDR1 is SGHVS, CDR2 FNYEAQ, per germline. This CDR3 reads CASTPTRTGELFF. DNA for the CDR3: TGTGCCAGCACCCCAACACGAACCGGGGAGCTGTTTTTT.

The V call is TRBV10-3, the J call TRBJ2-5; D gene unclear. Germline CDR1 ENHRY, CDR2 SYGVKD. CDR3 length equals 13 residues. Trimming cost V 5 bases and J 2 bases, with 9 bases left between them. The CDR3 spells CAISSGRQETQYF. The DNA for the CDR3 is TGTGCCATCAGTTCTGGCAGGCAAGAGACCCAGTACTTC.

This CDR3 reads CASSISGNGYTF. CDR3 in DNA: TGTGCCAGTAGTATCTCAGGGAATGGCTACACCTTC. This sequence joins TRBV19 and TRBJ1-2; a possible D gene is TRBD1 (5 bases). The length of the CDR3 is 12 residues. Germline loops: CDR1 LNHDA, CDR2 SQIVND (reference sequence). V lost 3 bases, J lost 6 bases, and 8 bases lay in between. Full variable domain (outside the CDR3, taken from reference TRBV19 and TRBJ1-2): DGGITQSPKYLFRKEGQNVTLSCEQNLNHDAMYWYRQDPGQGLRLIYYSQIVNDFQKGDIAEGYSVSREKKESFPLTVTSAQKNPTAFYLCASSISGNGYTFGSGTRLTVV.